The sequence of this TCR beta chain was determined in a study of PD-1 blockade in classical Hodgkin lymphoma. Findings and caveats of the study: Baseline diversity was lower in partial responders and progressors than complete responders. Those patients who began receiving nivolumab less than 1 year after ASCT had lower diversity, and they were excluded. Healthy donors reportedly exceeded newly diagnosed patients in baseline TCR diversity.

In this sample, this clone turned up a few times. Its antigen is not known. Time point in this sample: cycle 4 day 1 (C4D1), after 5 to 7 weeks of nivolumab. Relapse was seen in all patients after autologous stem cell transplantation, and brentuximab vedotin exposure was variable. Patients showed best responses of complete response, partial response or progressive disease. Some clones are missing from TCRdb's copy, which holds only in-frame ones; the method was immunoSEQ multiplex PCR. Of tens of thousands of clones listed, 87% are singletons. This clonotype was obtained from a human donor with classical Hodgkin lymphoma. The source was peripheral blood mononuclear cells (PBMCs), collected before the fourth cycle of nivolumab.

CDR3 in amino acids: CASRHSGGFPQETQYF. The CDR3 DNA follows: TGTGCCAGCAGACATAGCGGGGGGTTTCCCCAAGAGACCCAGTACTTC. V is TRBV28 and J is TRBJ2-5; 10 bases are a match to TRBD2. This CDR3 has 16 residues. J gave up 1 base and V 6 bases, and 8 bases lay outside the gene matches. From germline, CDR1 is MDHEN and CDR2 SYDVKM.